This T cell receptor (beta chain) originates from a study of T-cell reconstitution after alpha-beta-depleted transplantation in children. Trimming pared 5 bases from V and 10 bases from J, leaving 12 bases between. The CDR3 covers 13 residues. This clonotype was counted between two and nine times. What it recognizes is unknown. The TCRbeta library incorporated unique molecular identifiers. Each CDR3 protein is one row after TCRdb ran MiXCR on the PCR reads. The table shows hundreds of thousands of distinct CDR3 sequences, with 20% to 30% occurring only once. Whole-study results and caveats: At one year after transplant, newly produced T cells mostly accounted for T-cell counts and diversity. Reported findings indicate that, about two months after transplant, alpha-beta T cells came from several hundred expanded clones, which were derived from non-depleted graft cells. Surviving recipient T cells and thymic progenitors accounted for the high day-60 TCRbeta diversity observed in some patients.

The sequence derives from a female patient aged 2-9 years who had a stem cell transplant for congenital amegakaryocytic thrombocytopenia, so the T cells may come from the graft donor. This chain links TRBV12-3 or TRBV12-4 with TRBJ1-6; TRBD1 is a possible D gene (6 bases). This specimen consisted of PBMCs, mostly from graft donor cells, obtained 360 days after TCRalphabeta/CD19-depleted stem cell transplant. CDR3 in DNA: TGTGCCAGCAGTCGGGGGCACTTATCACCCCTCCACTTT. Residues: CASSRGHLSPLHF.